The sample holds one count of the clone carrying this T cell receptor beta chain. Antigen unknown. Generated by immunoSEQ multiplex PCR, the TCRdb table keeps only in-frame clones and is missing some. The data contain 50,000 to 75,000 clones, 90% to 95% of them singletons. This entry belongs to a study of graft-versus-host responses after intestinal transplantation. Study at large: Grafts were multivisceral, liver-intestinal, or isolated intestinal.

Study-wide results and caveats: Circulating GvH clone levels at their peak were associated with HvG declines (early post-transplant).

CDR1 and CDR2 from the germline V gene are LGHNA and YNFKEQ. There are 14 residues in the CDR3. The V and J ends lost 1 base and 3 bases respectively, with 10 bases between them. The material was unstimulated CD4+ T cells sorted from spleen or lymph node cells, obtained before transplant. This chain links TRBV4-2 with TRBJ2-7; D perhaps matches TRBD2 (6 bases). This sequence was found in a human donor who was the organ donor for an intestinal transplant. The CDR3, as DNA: TGTGCCAGCAGCCAAGTCGCGGGGCACTACGAGCAGTACTTC. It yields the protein CASSQVAGHYEQYF.